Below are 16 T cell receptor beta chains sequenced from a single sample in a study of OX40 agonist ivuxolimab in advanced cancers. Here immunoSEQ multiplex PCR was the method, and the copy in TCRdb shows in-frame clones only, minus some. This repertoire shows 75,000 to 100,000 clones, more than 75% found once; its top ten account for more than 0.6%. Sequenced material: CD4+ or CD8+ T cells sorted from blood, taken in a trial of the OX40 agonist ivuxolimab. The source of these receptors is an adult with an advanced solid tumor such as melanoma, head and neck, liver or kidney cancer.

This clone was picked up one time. CDR3 in amino acids: CASSSAAGAWEQYF. The CDR3 coding sequence is TGTGCCAGCAGCTCCGCAGCGGGTGCCTGGGAGCAGTACTTC. The genes are TRBV7-6 and TRBJ2-7; D might be TRBD2 (6 bases). Germline V gene data show CDR1 as SGHVS and CDR2 as FNYEAQ. The CDR3 length is 14 residues. The V gene lost 4 bases and the J gene lost 7 bases, with 17 bases spanning the gap.

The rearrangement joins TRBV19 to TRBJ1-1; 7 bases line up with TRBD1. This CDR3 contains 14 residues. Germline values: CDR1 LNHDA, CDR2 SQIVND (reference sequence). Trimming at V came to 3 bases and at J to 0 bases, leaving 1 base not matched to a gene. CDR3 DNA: TGTGCCAGTAGTATCGACAGGGTGAACACTGAAGCTTTCTTT. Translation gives CASSIDRVNTEAFF.

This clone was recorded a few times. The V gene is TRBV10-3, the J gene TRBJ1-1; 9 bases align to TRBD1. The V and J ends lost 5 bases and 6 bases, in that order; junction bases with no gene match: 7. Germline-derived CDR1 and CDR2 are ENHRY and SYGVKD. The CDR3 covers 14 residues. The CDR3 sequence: CAISRGQGGSEAFF. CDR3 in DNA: TGTGCCATCAGTAGGGGACAGGGAGGGTCTGAAGCTTTCTTT.

Written as DNA, the CDR3 is TGCGCCAGCAGCCAAGATGCCCTCCTGCCCTCTGGAAACACCATATATTTT. It yields the protein CASSQDALLPSGNTIYF. The V gene is TRBV4-3, the J gene TRBJ1-3; D is ambiguous. Between the trimmed V and J ends, which lost 0 bases and 0 bases, there was a span of 12 bases. Germline CDR1 LGHNA, CDR2 YSLEER. The CDR3 is 17 residues long.

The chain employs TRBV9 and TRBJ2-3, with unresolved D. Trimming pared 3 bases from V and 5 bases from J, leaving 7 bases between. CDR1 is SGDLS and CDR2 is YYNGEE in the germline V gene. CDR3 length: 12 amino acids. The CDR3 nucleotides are TGTGCCAGCAGCGACATCGGAGATACGCAGTATTTT. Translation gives CASSDIGDTQYF.

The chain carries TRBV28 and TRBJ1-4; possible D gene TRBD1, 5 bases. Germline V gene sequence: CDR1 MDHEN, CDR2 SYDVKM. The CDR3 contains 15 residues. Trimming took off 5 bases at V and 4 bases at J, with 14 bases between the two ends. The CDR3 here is CASSVYQGDNEKLFF. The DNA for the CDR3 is TGTGCCAGCAGTGTCTATCAGGGCGATAATGAAAAACTGTTTTTT. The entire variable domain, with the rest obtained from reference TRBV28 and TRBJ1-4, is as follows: DVKVTQSSRYLVKRTGEKVFLECVQDMDHENMFWYRQDPGLGLRLIYFSYDVKMKEKGDIPEGYSVSREKKERFSLILESASTNQTSMYLCASSVYQGDNEKLFFGSGTQLSVL.

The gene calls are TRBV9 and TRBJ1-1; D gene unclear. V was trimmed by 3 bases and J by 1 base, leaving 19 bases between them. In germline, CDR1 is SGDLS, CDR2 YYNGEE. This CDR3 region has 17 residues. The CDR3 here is CASSGRGPLGSNTEAFF. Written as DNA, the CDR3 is TGTGCCAGCAGCGGCCGTGGGCCGCTGGGTTCGAACACTGAAGCTTTCTTT.

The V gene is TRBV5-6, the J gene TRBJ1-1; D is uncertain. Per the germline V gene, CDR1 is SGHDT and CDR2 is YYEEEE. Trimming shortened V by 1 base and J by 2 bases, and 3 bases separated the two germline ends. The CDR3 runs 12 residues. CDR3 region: CASSLYNTEAFF. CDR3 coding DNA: TGTGCCAGCAGCTTGTACAACACTGAAGCTTTCTTT.

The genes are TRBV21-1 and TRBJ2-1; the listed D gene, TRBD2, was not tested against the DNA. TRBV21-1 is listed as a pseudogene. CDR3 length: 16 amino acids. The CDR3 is CASSKGGPNAYNEQFF. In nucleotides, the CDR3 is TGTGCCAGCAGCAAGGGGGGTCCTAACGCCTATAATGAGCAGTTCTTC.

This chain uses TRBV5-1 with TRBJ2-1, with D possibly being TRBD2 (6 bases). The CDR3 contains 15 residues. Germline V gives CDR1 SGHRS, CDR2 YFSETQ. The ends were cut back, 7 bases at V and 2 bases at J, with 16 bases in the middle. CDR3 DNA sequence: TGCGCCAGCGGGGAAAGCGGGTCGACCTACAATGAGCAGTTCTTC. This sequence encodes CASGESGSTYNEQFF.

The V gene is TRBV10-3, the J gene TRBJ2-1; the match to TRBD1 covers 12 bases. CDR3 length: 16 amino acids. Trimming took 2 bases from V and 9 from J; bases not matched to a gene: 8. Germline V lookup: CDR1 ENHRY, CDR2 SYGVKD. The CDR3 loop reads CAISEAPGTGGREQFF. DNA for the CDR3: TGTGCCATCAGTGAGGCGCCCGGGACAGGGGGCCGTGAGCAGTTCTTC.

The CDR3 reads CASSLSGTGASNEQFF. For the CDR3, the DNA is TGTGCCAGCAGTTTAAGCGGGACAGGGGCAAGCAATGAGCAGTTCTTC. The chain couples TRBV28 to TRBJ2-1; 10 bases match TRBD1. CDR1 MDHEN and CDR2 SYDVKM come from the germline V gene. The V gene end was trimmed by 2 bases and the J gene end by 6 bases; junction bases not matched to a gene: 7. The CDR3 length is 16 residues.

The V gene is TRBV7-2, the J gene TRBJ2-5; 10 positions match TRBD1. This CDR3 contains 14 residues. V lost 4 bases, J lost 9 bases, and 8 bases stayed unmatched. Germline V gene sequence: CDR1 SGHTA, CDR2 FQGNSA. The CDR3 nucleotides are TGTGCCAGCAGCTCCAGACAGGGGGCGGTGGCCCAGTACTTC. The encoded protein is CASSSRQGAVAQYF.

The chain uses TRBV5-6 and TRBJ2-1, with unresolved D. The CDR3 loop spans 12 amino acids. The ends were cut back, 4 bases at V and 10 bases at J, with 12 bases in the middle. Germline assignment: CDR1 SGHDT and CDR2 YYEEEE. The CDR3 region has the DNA TGTGCCAGCAGCGGCCCGGACGGGGAGCAGTTCTTC. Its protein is CASSGPDGEQFF.

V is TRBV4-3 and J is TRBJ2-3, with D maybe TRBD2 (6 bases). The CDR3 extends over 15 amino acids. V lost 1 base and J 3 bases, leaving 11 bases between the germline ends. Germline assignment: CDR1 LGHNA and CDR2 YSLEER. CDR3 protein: CASSQVTGTTDTQYF. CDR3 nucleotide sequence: TGCGCCAGCAGCCAAGTGACCGGGACTACAGATACGCAGTATTTT.

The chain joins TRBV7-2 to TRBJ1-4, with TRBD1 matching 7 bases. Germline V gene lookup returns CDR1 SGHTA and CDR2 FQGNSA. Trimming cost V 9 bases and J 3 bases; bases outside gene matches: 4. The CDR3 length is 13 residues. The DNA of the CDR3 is TGTGCCAGTCTGACAGGGCCTAATGAAAAACTGTTTTTT. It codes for CASLTGPNEKLFF.